This TCR beta chain was profiled in a study of T cells in localized non-small cell lung cancer. Study-wide points: A median 57 of the top 100 tumor clones appeared in adjacent lung. Increased T cell density in blood showed an association with longer overall survival.

Turning to this clone: Its antigen remains unidentified.

Repertoires were generated with immunoSEQ multiplex PCR, while TCRdb's copy carries only in-frame clones and drops some. The top ten hold roughly a sixth of the sample, which has 40,000 to 55,000 clones, around 81% seen once. This specimen consisted of peripheral blood mononuclear cells, obtained before any cancer treatment. The receptor's source is a man between 40 and 70 years old with stage III lung adenocarcinoma.

CDR3 coding DNA: TGCGCCAGCAGCTTGGAATTTGGGGAGACCCAGTACTTC. It yields the protein CASSLEFGETQYF. This chain uses TRBV5-1 with TRBJ2-5; D remains unclear. V was cut by 0 bases and J by 5 bases, with 8 bases left in between. The germline V gene has CDR1 SGHRS and CDR2 YFSETQ. The CDR3 runs to 13 residues.